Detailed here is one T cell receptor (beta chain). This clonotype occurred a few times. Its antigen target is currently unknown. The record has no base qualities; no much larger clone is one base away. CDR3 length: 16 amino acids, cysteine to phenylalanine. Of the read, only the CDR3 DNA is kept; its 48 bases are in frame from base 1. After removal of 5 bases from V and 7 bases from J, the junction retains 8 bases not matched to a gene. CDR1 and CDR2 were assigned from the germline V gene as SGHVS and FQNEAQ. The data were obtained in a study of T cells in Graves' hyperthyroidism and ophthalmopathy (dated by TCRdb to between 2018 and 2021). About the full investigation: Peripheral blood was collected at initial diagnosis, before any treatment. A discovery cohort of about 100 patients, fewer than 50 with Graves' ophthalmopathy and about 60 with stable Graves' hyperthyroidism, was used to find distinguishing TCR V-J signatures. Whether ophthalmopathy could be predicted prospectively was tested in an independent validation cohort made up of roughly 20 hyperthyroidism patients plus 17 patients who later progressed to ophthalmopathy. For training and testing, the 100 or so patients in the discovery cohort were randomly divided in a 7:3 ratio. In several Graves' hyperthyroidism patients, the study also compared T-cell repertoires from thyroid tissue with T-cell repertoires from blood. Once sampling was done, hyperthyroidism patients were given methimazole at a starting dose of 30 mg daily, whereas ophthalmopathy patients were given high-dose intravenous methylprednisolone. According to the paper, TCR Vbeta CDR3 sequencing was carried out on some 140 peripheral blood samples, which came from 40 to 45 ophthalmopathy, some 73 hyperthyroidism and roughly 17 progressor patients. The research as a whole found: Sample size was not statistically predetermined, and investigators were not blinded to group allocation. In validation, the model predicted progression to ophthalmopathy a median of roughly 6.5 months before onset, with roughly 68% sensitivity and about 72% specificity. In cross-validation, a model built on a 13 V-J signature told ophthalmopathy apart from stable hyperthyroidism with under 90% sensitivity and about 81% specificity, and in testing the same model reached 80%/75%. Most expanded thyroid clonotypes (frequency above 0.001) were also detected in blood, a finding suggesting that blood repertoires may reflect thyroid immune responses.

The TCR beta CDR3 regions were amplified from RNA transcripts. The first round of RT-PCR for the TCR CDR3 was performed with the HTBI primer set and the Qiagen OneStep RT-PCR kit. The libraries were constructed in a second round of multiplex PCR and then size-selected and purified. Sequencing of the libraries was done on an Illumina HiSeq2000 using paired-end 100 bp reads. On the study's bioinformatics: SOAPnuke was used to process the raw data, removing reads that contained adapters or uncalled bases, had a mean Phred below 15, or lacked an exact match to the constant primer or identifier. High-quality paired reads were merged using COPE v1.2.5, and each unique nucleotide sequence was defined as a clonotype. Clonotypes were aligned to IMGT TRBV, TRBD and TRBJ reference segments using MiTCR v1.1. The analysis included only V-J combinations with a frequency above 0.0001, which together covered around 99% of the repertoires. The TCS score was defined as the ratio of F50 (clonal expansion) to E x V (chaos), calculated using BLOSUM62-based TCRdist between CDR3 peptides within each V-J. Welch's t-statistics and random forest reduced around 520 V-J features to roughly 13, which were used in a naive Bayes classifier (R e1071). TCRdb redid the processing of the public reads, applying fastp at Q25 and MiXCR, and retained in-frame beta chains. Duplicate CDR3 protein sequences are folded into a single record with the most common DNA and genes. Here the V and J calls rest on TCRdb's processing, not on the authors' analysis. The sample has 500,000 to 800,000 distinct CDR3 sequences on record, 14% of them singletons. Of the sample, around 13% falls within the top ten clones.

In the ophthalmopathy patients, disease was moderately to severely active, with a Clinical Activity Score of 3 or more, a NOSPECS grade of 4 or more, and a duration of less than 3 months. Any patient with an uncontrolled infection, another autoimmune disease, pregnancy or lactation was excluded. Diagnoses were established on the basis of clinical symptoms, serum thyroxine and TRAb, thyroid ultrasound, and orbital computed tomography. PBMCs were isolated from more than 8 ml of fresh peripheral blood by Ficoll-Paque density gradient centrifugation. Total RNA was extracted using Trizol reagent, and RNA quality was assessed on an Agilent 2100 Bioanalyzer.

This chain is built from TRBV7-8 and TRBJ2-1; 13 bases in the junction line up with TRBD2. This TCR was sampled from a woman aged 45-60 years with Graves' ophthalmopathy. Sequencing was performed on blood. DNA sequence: TGTGCCAGCAGCACACTAGCGGGAGGGCCAGGTAATGAGCAGTTCTTC. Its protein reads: CASSTLAGGPGNEQFF.